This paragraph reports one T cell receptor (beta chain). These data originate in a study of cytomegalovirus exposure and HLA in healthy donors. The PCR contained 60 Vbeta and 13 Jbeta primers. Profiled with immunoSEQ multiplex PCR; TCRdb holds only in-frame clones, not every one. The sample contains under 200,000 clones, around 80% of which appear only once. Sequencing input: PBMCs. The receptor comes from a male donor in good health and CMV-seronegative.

The CDR3 is CASSSRVIAYEQYF. CDR3 nucleotide sequence: TGTGCCAGCAGCTCCAGGGTCATAGCTTACGAGCAGTACTTC. V is TRBV5-6 and J is TRBJ2-7, with D possibly being TRBD1 (5 bases). CDR3 size: 14 residues. V was clipped by 3 bases and J by 4 bases, with 14 bases between them. CDR1 and CDR2 from the germline V gene are SGHDT and YYEEEE.